The T cell receptor (beta chain) described here comes from a study of Ad26.COV2.S vaccination and SARS-CoV-2 variants. The overall study: The vaccine Ad26.COV2.S was put into the muscle once, or twice with 56 days between.

Trimming removed 2 bases at V and 1 base at J, with 14 bases between. The CDR3 totals 16 residues. Germline assignment: CDR1 ENHRY and CDR2 SYGVKD. TCRdb's table, derived via immunoSEQ multiplex PCR, lists solely in-frame clones and lacks some. Seen here are under 500,000 clones, 92% observed once, and the top ten hold about 1.7%. Study-wide results and caveats: Possibly, TCR breadth and depth analyses underestimated total T cell responses.

Notes on this clone: Its specificity is unknown.

Treatment here: about 20 received Ad26.COV2.S at low or high dose, single or two shots; five or six received placebo; per-sample allocation not given. Specimens were obtained on day 63 following the first vaccine or placebo injection. This clonotype was obtained from a person between 18 and 65 years old who received the Ad26.COV2.S COVID-19 vaccine or a placebo. The source was peripheral blood, collected in a trial of Ad26.COV2.S vaccine versus placebo. The chain couples TRBV10-3 to TRBJ2-5; possibly TRBD1 for D (7 bases). The CDR3 DNA reads TGTGCCATCAGTGAGAGCAGGGGGGATACCCAAGAGACCCAGTACTTC. This encodes CAISESRGDTQETQYF.